One sample yielded the 32 T cell receptor beta chains listed below, sequenced in a study of T cells in Graves' hyperthyroidism and ophthalmopathy. The CDR3 regions of TCR beta were amplified from RNA transcripts. The HTBI primer set served for first-round RT-PCR of the TCR CDR3. TCRdb used MiXCR to reprocess the multiplex PCR reads, holding one entry per CDR3 protein. The repertoire holds about 200,000 distinct CDR3 sequences, with about a sixth as singletons. Sequenced input: blood. The receptors were gathered from a woman aged 45 to 65 with Graves' hyperthyroidism.

This clonotype was observed at least ten times. An end of the junction differs from the germline gene, which may be a read error. This rearrangement joins TRBV2 to TRBJ1-2, with 7 bases matching TRBD1. CDR3 length equals 12 residues. Germline V gives CDR1 SNHLY, CDR2 FYNNEI. CDR3 nucleotide sequence: TGTGCCAGCAGCGAAGACAGGGACGGCTACACCTTC. Its protein is CASSEDRDGYTF.

This clonotype was found many times. J is TRBJ1-2 and V is TRBV28; 8 bases fit TRBD1. Unmatched junction bases numbered 5, after V lost 7 bases and J lost 4 bases. Germline V gene sequence: CDR1 MDHEN, CDR2 SYDVKM. This CDR3 is built from 13 residues. CDR3 sequence (DNA): TGTGCCAGCAAACAGGGGGAAGGCTATGGCTACACCTTC. Translating it yields CASKQGEGYGYTF.

The chain couples TRBV7-3 to TRBJ2-7, with 11 nucleotides matching TRBD2. The CDR3 is 15 amino acids. Germline trimming cut 5 bases from V and 2 bases from J; bases unmatched to any gene: 5. Per the germline V gene, CDR1 is SGHTA and CDR2 is FQGTGA. CDR3 region: CASSITSGSTYEQYF. DNA for the CDR3: TGTGCCAGCAGCATTACTAGCGGGAGCACCTACGAGCAGTACTTC.

This clonotype was observed many times. CDR3: CSAPDRYSNQPQHF. CDR3 in DNA: TGCAGTGCTCCGGACAGGTATAGCAATCAGCCCCAGCATTTT. This chain joins TRBV20-1 and TRBJ1-5; TRBD1 matches at 7 bases. This CDR3 has 14 amino acids. CDR1 and CDR2 (germline): DFQATT, SNEGSKA (reference sequence). The junction had 4 bases not matched to a gene; V was cut back by 5 bases and J by 0 bases.

This clonotype came up a few times. The gene calls are TRBV19 and TRBJ2-2, with a tentative D call TRBD1 (5 bases). V shed 7 bases and J shed 6 bases, with 9 bases lying between them. This CDR3 comprises 12 residues. Germline loops: CDR1 LNHDA, CDR2 SQIVND (reference sequence). In DNA form, the CDR3 reads TGTGCCAGTACAGGGTTTGCCGGGGAGCTGTTTTTT. It yields the protein CASTGFAGELFF.

This clonotype was counted ten times or more. The chain employs TRBV7-8 and TRBJ2-7; either TRBD1 or TRBD2 may supply D (5 bases each). This CDR3 has 15 residues. Germline V lookup: CDR1 SGHVS, CDR2 FQNEAQ. Trimming removed 3 bases at V and 2 bases at J, with 14 bases between. Here the CDR3 DNA reads TGTGCCAGCAGCTTGTCCGGGACGGGGACCTACGAGCAGTACTTC. It is translated as CASSLSGTGTYEQYF.

The J gene is TRBJ1-5, the V gene TRBV20-1; D not resolved. V was pared by 6 bases and J by 3 bases, with 18 bases between. Germline-derived CDR1 and CDR2 are DFQATT and SNEGSKA (reference sequence). The CDR3 sequence is 15 residues long. The CDR3 region is CSASDSGGYNQPQHF. The CDR3 region has the DNA TGCAGTGCCTCCGACTCTGGCGGATACAATCAGCCCCAGCATTTT.

The chain combines TRBV6-4 with TRBJ2-1; 8 bases are shared with TRBD1. The CDR3 consists of 14 residues. The V gene's germline CDR1 is MRHNA and CDR2 SNTAGT. V shed 3 bases, J shed 9 bases, and the junction held 7 bases outside the gene matches. The CDR3 loop reads CASSEGQGTLEQFF. The CDR3 nucleotides are TGTGCCAGCAGTGAAGGACAGGGTACACTTGAGCAGTTCTTC.

This clonotype was counted ten times or more. The chain is built from TRBV6-6 and TRBJ1-3, with D uncertain. The CDR3 consists of 13 residues. Per germline, CDR1 MNHNY and CDR2 SVGAGI (reference sequence). V was pared by 3 bases and J by 3 bases, with 6 bases between. The CDR3 region is CASSYRSGNTIYF. The CDR3, as DNA: TGTGCCAGCAGTTATCGAAGTGGAAACACCATATATTTT.

This clonotype was found many times. This chain connects TRBV27 to TRBJ1-5; D remains ambiguous. Germline V gene lookup returns CDR1 MNHEY and CDR2 SMNVEV (reference sequence). Trimming cost V 7 bases and J 0 bases, with 7 bases left between them. The CDR3 is 13 residues long. In DNA, the CDR3 is TGTGCCAGCAAGGAACATAGCAATCAGCCCCAGCATTTT. Translated: CASKEHSNQPQHF.

This clonotype appeared many times. The chain has TRBV12-5 and TRBJ1-2; the D gene is possibly TRBD1 (6 bases). This CDR3 is built from 14 residues. The V end was cut by 1 base, the J end by 0 bases, with 6 bases between. Per the germline V gene, CDR1 is LGHNT and CDR2 is FRNRAP. This CDR3 is CASGLDRANYGYTF. CDR3 DNA sequence: TGTGCTAGTGGTTTGGACAGGGCTAACTATGGCTACACCTTC.

This clonotype has only a few counts. This chain connects TRBV3-1 to TRBJ1-2, with TRBD1 matching over 9 bases. The CDR3 extends over 17 amino acids. Germline CDR1 reads LGHDT; CDR2 reads YNNKEL (reference sequence). After removal of 2 bases from V and 3 bases from J, the junction contained 10 bases not matched to a gene. The CDR3 DNA is TGTGCCAGCAGCCAAAACCGGGACAGGGTGGGTGACTATGGCTACACCTTC. Its translation: CASSQNRDRVGDYGYTF.

This clonotype was observed a few times. CDR3 protein: CASSEIRESYNEQFF. CDR3 in DNA: TGTGCCAGCAGTGAAATTAGGGAATCCTACAATGAGCAGTTCTTC. The chain has TRBV6-1 and TRBJ2-1; no reliable D call. Deletions cut 2 bases from V and 1 base from J, with 9 bases between. The V gene's germline CDR1 is MNHNS and CDR2 SASEGT. The CDR3 contains 15 residues.

This clonotype was counted at least ten times. The rearrangement joins TRBV6-1 to TRBJ2-7; D ambiguous. Deletions cut 1 base from V and 8 bases from J, with 6 bases between. Germline lookup yields CDR1 MNHNS and CDR2 SASEGT. This CDR3 region has 11 residues. In nucleotides, the CDR3 is TGTGCCAGCAGTGAAGAGCGCAAGCAGTACTTC. Encoded protein: CASSEERKQYF.

This clonotype was observed many times. V usage is TRBV11-3 and J usage is TRBJ2-1, with 7 bases identical to TRBD1. The CDR3 extends over 13 amino acids. J was trimmed by 7 bases and V by 5 bases; bases with no gene match: 5. Per germline, CDR1 SGHNT and CDR2 YENEEA. The CDR3 nucleotides are TGTGCCAGCAGCAACAGGGGTCTGAATGAGCAGTTCTTC. Protein sequence: CASSNRGLNEQFF. The full variable domain, with the rest looked up from reference TRBV11-3 and TRBJ2-1, is EAGVVQSPRYKIIEKKQPVAFWCNPISGHNTLYWYLQNLGQGPELLIRYENEEAVDDSQLPKDRFSAERLKGVDSTLKIQPAELGDSAVYLCASSNRGLNEQFFGPGTRLTVL.

This clonotype was seen only a few times. CDR3 loop: CSVESGANQFF. The CDR3 nucleotides read TGCAGCGTTGAAAGCGGCGCGAACCAGTTCTTC. The genes are TRBV29-1 and TRBJ2-1; a weak D match, TRBD2 (5 bases). In germline, CDR1 is SQVTM, CDR2 ANQGSEA. V lost 2 bases to trimming and J lost 13 bases, with 12 bases between them. There are 11 residues in the CDR3.

This clonotype occurred many times. The J gene is TRBJ2-7, the V gene TRBV29-1, with TRBD2 matching 8 bases. With 4 bases clipped from V and 7 bases from J, the junction kept 6 bases outside the gene matches. CDR1 and CDR2 from the germline V gene are SQVTM and ANQGSEA. This CDR3 comprises 12 residues. The CDR3 nucleotides read TGCAGCGTTGTCCTAGCGGGTGGGGAGCAGTACTTC. Residues: CSVVLAGGEQYF.

This clonotype was recorded at least ten times. J is TRBJ2-7 and V is TRBV29-1; D is uncertain. Per germline, CDR1 SQVTM and CDR2 ANQGSEA. Trimming cost V 4 bases and J 4 bases, with 20 bases left between them. This CDR3 contains 15 residues. Here the CDR3 DNA reads TGCAGCGTTGGGGCTGCGAAAGGGTTGAATTACGAGCAGTACTTC. Translation: CSVGAAKGLNYEQYF.

The gene calls are TRBV19 and TRBJ2-3; D could derive from TRBD1 or TRBD2 (7 bases each). The germline V gene encodes CDR1 LNHDA and CDR2 SQIVND (reference sequence). Trimming took off 7 bases at V and 3 bases at J, with 14 bases between the two ends. This CDR3 region has 14 residues. DNA for the CDR3: TGTGCCAGTACCAGACAGGGAGGGACAGATACGCAGTATTTT. This translates into CASTRQGGTDTQYF.

This clonotype was seen a handful of times. The chain is built from TRBV10-3 and TRBJ2-7; either TRBD1 or TRBD2 may supply D (6 bases each). Germline loops: CDR1 ENHRY, CDR2 SYGVKD. Between the trimmed V and J ends, which lost 0 bases and 3 bases, there was a span of 9 bases. The CDR3 has 14 residues. This chain's CDR3 is CAISESGGHYEQYF. As DNA, the CDR3 is TGTGCCATCAGTGAGTCGGGGGGACACTACGAGCAGTACTTC.

At least ten counts were recorded for this clonotype. CDR3 sequence: CSARDLRNTYEQYF. The CDR3 nucleotides read TGCAGTGCTAGAGATCTGCGAAATACCTACGAGCAGTACTTC. The gene calls are TRBV20-1 and TRBJ2-7; unclear D gene. The ends were cut back, 0 bases at V and 2 bases at J, with 11 bases in the middle. Looked up from germline, CDR1 is DFQATT and CDR2 is SNEGSKA (reference sequence). This CDR3 has 14 residues.

The sample holds many counts of this clonotype. V usage is TRBV7-9 and J usage is TRBJ2-1; 7 bases are shared with TRBD1. The germline gives CDR1 SEHNR, CDR2 FQNEAQ (reference sequence). The CDR3 totals 16 residues. The V and J ends lost 4 bases and 3 bases, in that order; junction bases with no gene match: 9. This CDR3 is CASSSPGTVYYNEQFF. CDR3 nucleotides: TGTGCCAGCAGCTCTCCGGGGACAGTCTACTACAATGAGCAGTTCTTC.

This clonotype was counted ten times or more. This chain uses TRBV25-1 with TRBJ1-5, with TRBD1 as a possible D gene (6 bases). Germline CDR1 reads MGHDK; CDR2 reads SYGVNS. The ends were cut back, 2 bases at V and 3 bases at J, with 17 bases in the middle. The CDR3 is 17 residues long. CDR3 nucleotide sequence: TGTGCCAGCAGTGAAGTTTTTAGGGGGGTTCTCAATCAGCCCCAGCATTTT. Protein product: CASSEVFRGVLNQPQHF.

This clonotype was found many times. The chain combines TRBV2 with TRBJ1-2; 8 bases fit TRBD1. CDR3 length: 15 amino acids. The ends lost 5 bases at V and 13 bases at J; junction bases unmatched: 18. Germline V CDR1 and CDR2: SNHLY, FYNNEI. The CDR3 DNA follows: TGTGCCAGCAGTCCCCGGACCTCCATCAGGGGGCTCTGCACCTTC. Protein sequence: CASSPRTSIRGLCTF.

This rearrangement joins TRBV19 to TRBJ2-3; 8 positions agree with TRBD2. V dropped 9 bases and J dropped 6; count of bases not matched to a gene: 8. CDR3 length: 13 amino acids. The germline V gene encodes CDR1 LNHDA and CDR2 SQIVND (reference sequence). The CDR3 nucleotides read TGTGCCAGCGAAGTAGCGGGAACGGATACGCAGTATTTT. This gives the protein CASEVAGTDTQYF.

Ten or more counts support this clonotype. The J gene is TRBJ1-1, the V gene TRBV6-2 or TRBV6-3; D unresolved. The CDR3 has 14 amino acids. With 0 bases removed from V and 4 bases from J, the gap between germline ends came to 9 bases. Germline loops: CDR1 MNHEY, CDR2 SVGEGT. The CDR3 sequence: CASSYSVSGTEAFF. CDR3 coding DNA: TGTGCCAGCAGTTACTCGGTGTCCGGCACTGAAGCTTTCTTT.

This clonotype was detected ten times or more. The rearrangement joins TRBV12-3 or TRBV12-4 to TRBJ2-1; TRBD2 matches at 10 bases. After removal of 1 base from V and 7 bases from J, the junction contained 4 bases not matched to a gene. The CDR3 is 15 amino acids. The CDR3 DNA is TGTGCCAGCAGTTTAGATAGCGGGAGGACGAATGAGCAGTTCTTC. Translation: CASSLDSGRTNEQFF.

The CDR3 sequence is CASSPLPQGSNSPLHF. CDR3 sequence (DNA): TGTGCCAGCAGCCCGTTGCCACAGGGTAGTAATTCACCCCTCCACTTT. V gene TRBV7-9 combines with J gene TRBJ1-6; the D gene is possibly TRBD1 (6 bases). Germline V CDR1 and CDR2: SEHNR, FQNEAQ (reference sequence). This CDR3 has 16 residues. The V gene lost 5 bases and the J gene lost 6 bases, with 17 bases spanning the gap.

About this clonotype: Possible read error: a much larger clone is one base away. The V call is TRBV28, the J call TRBJ2-1; D is uncertain. The CDR3 has 10 residues. Germline V gene lookup returns CDR1 MDHEN and CDR2 SYDVKM. In DNA, the CDR3 is TGTGCCAACAGTTTCTGTGAGCAGTTCTTC. Its protein product is CANSFCEQFF.

Comment on this clonotype: A much larger clone lies a single base off, so this may be a read error. V is TRBV7-8 and J is TRBJ2-7, with TRBD2 matching 11 bases. J lost 5 bases, V lost 5 bases, and 11 bases had no gene match. The germline CDR1 and CDR2 sequences are SGHVS and FQNEAQ. The CDR3 has 16 amino acids. Here the CDR3 DNA reads TGTGCCAGCAGCGACACTAGCGGGAGTGGGTCCCACGAGCAGTACTTC. Its translation is CASSDTSGSGSHEQYF.

In this sample, this clonotype turned up a few times. The gene calls are TRBV10-3 and TRBJ2-7, with TRBD1 matching over 7 bases. Germline V gene sequence: CDR1 ENHRY, CDR2 SYGVKD. The V and J ends lost 4 bases and 0 bases, in that order; junction bases with no gene match: 6. This CDR3 region has 15 residues. CDR3 in amino acids: CAISGGAGGSYEQYF. For the CDR3, the DNA is TGTGCCATCAGTGGAGGGGCAGGGGGCTCCTACGAGCAGTACTTC.

At least ten counts were recorded for this clonotype. The chain joins TRBV4-2 to TRBJ2-7; perhaps TRBD2 as D (6 bases). The CDR3 extends over 13 amino acids. Germline loops: CDR1 LGHNA, CDR2 YNFKEQ. The germline V and J ends were trimmed by 4 bases and 2 bases, with 9 bases remaining between them. The CDR3 spells CASSPTGAYEQYF. The DNA of the CDR3 is TGTGCCAGCAGCCCTACGGGGGCCTACGAGCAGTACTTC.